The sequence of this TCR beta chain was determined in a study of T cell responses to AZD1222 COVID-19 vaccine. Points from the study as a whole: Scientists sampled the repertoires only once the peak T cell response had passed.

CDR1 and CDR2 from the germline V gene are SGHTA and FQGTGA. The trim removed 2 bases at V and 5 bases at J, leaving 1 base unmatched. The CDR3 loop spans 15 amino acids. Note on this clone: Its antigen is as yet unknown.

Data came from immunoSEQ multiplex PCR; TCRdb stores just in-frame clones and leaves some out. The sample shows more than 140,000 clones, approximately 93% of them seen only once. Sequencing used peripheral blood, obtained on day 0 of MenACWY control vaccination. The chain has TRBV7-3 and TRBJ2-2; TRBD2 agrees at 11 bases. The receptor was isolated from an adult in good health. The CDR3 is CASSLRTSGTGELFF. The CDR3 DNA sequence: TGTGCCAGCAGCTTACGGACTAGCGGGACCGGGGAGCTGTTTTTT.